Below, 5 T cell receptor beta chains from the same sample are listed, as sequenced in a study of molecular identifiers for immune sequencing clone quantification. Each CDR3 protein is one row after TCRdb ran MiXCR on the PCR reads. The sample has over 60,000 distinct CDR3 sequences, about a fifth seen once. The source material was naive CD8+ T cells from blood, with Jurkat cell RNA spiked in. Subset of the sample: FACS-sorted CD8+CD4-CCR7+CD45RA+ naive T cells. These receptors were obtained from a human donor in good health. Some libraries in this study had Jurkat cell RNA spiked in.

The rearrangement links TRBV20-1 to TRBJ2-1; 13 bases align to TRBD2. The CDR3 contains 17 residues. Germline CDR1 DFQATT, CDR2 SNEGSKA (reference sequence). V lost 0 bases to trimming and J lost 9 bases; unmatched junction nucleotides: 11. The CDR3 protein is CSARDKETSGRAIEQFF. CDR3 in DNA: TGCAGTGCTAGAGACAAGGAAACTAGCGGGAGGGCCATTGAGCAGTTCTTC.

In its sample, this clonotype was seen a few times. The chain uses TRBV5-1 and TRBJ2-7; possible D gene TRBD2, 6 bases. The CDR3 extends over 15 amino acids. Trimming cost V 2 bases and J 1 base, with 13 bases left between them. Germline V gene sequence: CDR1 SGHRS, CDR2 YFSETQ. The CDR3 reads CASSFSGTPSYEQYF. DNA for the CDR3: TGCGCCAGCAGCTTTAGCGGCACCCCTTCCTACGAGCAGTACTTC.

This clonotype has a count of ten or more. J is TRBJ2-7 and V is TRBV14; D possibly uses TRBD1 or TRBD2 (5 bases each). The germline V gene encodes CDR1 SGHDN and CDR2 FVKESK. The ends were cut back, 1 base at V and 3 bases at J, with 10 bases in the middle. This CDR3 has 14 amino acids. The CDR3 protein is CASSQGGVNYEQYF. The CDR3 nucleotides are TGTGCCAGCAGCCAAGGAGGGGTTAACTACGAGCAGTACTTC.

As regards this clonotype: One base away lies a much larger clone, so this may be a sequencing read error. V is TRBV6-5 and J is TRBJ1-2, with a possible D match to TRBD1 (5 bases). The CDR3 spans 14 residues. Germline assignment: CDR1 MNHEY and CDR2 SVGAGI. V dropped 5 bases and J dropped 6 bases, with 16 bases sitting between them. The CDR3 DNA is TGTGCCAGCAGTCCCCAGGGACCGGGGGATGGCTACACCTTC. Amino acids: CASSPQGPGDGYTF.

This clonotype was seen ten or more times. The CDR3 DNA sequence: TGTGCCAGCAGCGACGACACTAGGATGAATCAGCCCCAGCATTTT. This gives the protein CASSDDTRMNQPQHF. The rearrangement joins TRBV7-9 to TRBJ1-5; D not resolved. The CDR3 runs to 15 residues. CDR1 is SEHNR, CDR2 FQNEAQ, per germline (reference sequence). The V gene lost 5 bases and the J gene lost 4 bases, with 15 bases spanning the gap.